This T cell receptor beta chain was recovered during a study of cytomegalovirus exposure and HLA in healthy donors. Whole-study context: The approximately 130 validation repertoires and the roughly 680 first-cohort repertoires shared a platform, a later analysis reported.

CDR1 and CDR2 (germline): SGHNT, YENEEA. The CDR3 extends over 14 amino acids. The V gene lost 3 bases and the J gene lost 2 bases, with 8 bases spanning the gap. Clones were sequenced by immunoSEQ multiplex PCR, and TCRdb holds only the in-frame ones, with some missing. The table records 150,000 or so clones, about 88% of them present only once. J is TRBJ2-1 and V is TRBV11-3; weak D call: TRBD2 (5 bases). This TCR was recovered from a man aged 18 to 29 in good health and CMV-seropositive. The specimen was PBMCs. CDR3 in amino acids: CASSLPGAYNEQFF. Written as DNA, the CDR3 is TGTGCCAGCAGCTTGCCCGGGGCCTACAATGAGCAGTTCTTC.